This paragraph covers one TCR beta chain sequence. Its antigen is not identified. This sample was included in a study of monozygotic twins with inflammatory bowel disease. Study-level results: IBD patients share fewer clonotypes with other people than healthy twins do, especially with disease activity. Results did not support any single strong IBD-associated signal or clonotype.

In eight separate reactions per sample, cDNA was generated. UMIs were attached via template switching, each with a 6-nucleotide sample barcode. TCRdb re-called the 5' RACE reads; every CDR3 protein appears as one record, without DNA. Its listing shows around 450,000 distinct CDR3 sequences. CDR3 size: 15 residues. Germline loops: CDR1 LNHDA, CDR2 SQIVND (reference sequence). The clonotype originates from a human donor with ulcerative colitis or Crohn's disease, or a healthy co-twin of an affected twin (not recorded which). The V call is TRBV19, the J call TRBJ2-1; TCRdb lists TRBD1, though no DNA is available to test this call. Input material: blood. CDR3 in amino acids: CASSITQDRAGEQFF.